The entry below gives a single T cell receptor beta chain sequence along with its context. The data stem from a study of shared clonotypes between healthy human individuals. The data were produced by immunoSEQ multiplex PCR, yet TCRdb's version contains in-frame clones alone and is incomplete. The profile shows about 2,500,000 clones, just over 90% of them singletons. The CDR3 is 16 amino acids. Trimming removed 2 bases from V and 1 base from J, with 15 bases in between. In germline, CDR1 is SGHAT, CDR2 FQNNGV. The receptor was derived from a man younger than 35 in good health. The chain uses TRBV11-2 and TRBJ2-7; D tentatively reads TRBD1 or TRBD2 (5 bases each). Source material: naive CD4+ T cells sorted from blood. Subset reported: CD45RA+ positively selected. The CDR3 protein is CASSLSDSGGSYEQYF. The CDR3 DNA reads TGTGCCAGCAGCTTATCCGACAGTGGGGGATCCTACGAGCAGTACTTC.